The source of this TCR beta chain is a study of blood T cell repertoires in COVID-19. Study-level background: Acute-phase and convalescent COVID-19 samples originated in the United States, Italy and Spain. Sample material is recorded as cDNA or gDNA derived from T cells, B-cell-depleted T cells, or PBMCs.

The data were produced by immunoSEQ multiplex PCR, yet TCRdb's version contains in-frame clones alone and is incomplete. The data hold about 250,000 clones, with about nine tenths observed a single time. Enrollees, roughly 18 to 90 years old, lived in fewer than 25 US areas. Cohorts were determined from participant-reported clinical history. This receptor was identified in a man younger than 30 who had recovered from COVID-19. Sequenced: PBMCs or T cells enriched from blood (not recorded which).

The CDR3 sequence is CATSSQGGGNQPQHF. The CDR3 nucleotides read TGTGCCACCAGCAGTCAGGGTGGAGGCAATCAGCCCCAGCATTTT. The chain is built from TRBV15 and TRBJ1-5, with a weak D call TRBD1 (5 bases). V lost 3 bases, J lost 2 bases, and 11 bases lay in between. CDR3 size: 15 residues. Germline V gene lookup returns CDR1 LNHNV and CDR2 YYDKDF (reference sequence).